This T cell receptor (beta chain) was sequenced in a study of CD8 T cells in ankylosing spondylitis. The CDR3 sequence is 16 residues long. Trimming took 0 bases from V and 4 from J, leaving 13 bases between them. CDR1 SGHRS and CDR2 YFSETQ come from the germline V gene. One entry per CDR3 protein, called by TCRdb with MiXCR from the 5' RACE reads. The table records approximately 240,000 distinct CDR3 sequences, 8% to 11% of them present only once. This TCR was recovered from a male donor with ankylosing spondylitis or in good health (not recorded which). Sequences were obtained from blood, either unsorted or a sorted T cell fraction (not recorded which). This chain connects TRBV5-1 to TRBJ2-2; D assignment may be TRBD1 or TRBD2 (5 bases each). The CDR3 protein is CASSLVPGRGTGELFF. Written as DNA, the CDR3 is TGCGCCAGCAGCTTGGTGCCGGGAAGGGGCACCGGGGAGCTGTTTTTT.